This TCR beta chain originates from a study of graft-versus-host responses after intestinal transplantation. About the research overall: All recipients were transplanted with multivisceral, liver-intestinal, or isolated intestinal grafts. Study results and caveats: Recipient marrow showed GvH clones, some seen first in ileum or blood. Early after transplant, HvG declines were associated with peak levels of circulating GvH clones.

There were some 200,000 CFSE-labeled responder cells plated together with some 200,000 irradiated, violet-dye-labeled stimulator cells. Proliferating CFSE-low CD3+CD4+ and CD3+CD8+ responders were sorted after the reaction. The assay was immunoSEQ multiplex PCR, and TCRdb's table has in-frame clones only and misses some. The sample has some 21,000 clones, 33% seen once. The germline gives CDR1 LNHDA, CDR2 SQIVND (reference sequence). The CDR3 has 12 residues. V shed 7 bases and J shed 2 bases, with 8 bases lying between them. The sequencing used alloreactive CD8+ T cells from a mixed lymphocyte reaction culture, collected before intestinal transplant. Sample subset: CFSE-low proliferating T cells sorted from roughly six-day pre-transplant mixed lymphocyte reaction (GvH or HvG direction). This clonotype was obtained from a human patient who received an intestinal transplant. The V call is TRBV19, the J call TRBJ1-2; D perhaps matches TRBD1 (6 bases). CDR3 sequence: CASIQGNYGYTF. The CDR3 DNA reads as TGTGCCAGTATCCAGGGGAACTATGGCTACACCTTC.